This entry lists 4 T cell receptor beta chains sequenced from one sample in a study of tumor-infiltrating lymphocytes in primary liver carcinoma. Both RNA and DNA were isolated together from around 20-30 mg of bulk tissue that had not been sorted. The template, 500 ng total RNA, yielded TCR beta cDNA made with a constant-region primer. Library construction for TCR beta comprised three nested multiplex PCR rounds performed with slightly modified ARM-PCR. Rounds one and two of PCR, each of about 10 cycles, were primed with TRBV1-TRBV30 forward primers and a C-beta reverse primer. MiXCR, run by TCRdb on the multiplex PCR reads, gives a single entry per CDR3 protein. This sample yields 70,000 to 95,000 distinct CDR3 sequences, of which about 72% are seen a single time; 25% to 35% belongs to the top ten. Material for sequencing was liver tumor tissue from sampling region 4. Specified subset: tumor region T4, right-lateral pole. Source of these receptors: a man between 35 and 55 years old with primary liver carcinoma and hepatitis B virus infection.

This clonotype was recorded only once. One end of the junction does not line up with germline, which may come from a read error. The gene calls are TRBV11-2 and TRBJ2-1, with D uncertain. The CDR3 consists of 15 residues. The germline CDR1 and CDR2 sequences are SGHAT and FQNNGV. The CDR3 coding sequence is TGTGCCAGCAGCTTACCTTCTAAAGCCCCCGATGAGCAGCTCTTC. This encodes CASSLPSKAPDEQLF.

On this clonotype itself: This may come from a read error, since a much larger clone is one base off. Since the CDR3 does not end with the conserved phenylalanine or tryptophan, this likely comes from a read error. The chain carries TRBV5-1 and TRBJ2-5; D unresolved. CDR3 length: 13 residues. With 2 bases removed from V and 2 bases from J, the gap between germline ends came to 7 bases. Germline V gives CDR1 SGHRS, CDR2 YFSETQ. The CDR3 nucleotides are TGCGCCAGCAGCTTTGGCGGACAAGAGACCCAGTACTCC. As protein: CASSFGGQETQYS.

This clonotype came up once. The chain carries TRBV6-1 and TRBJ2-1; TRBD1 matches at 10 bases. The CDR3 is made up of 15 amino acids. The V and J ends lost 6 bases and 10 bases, in that order; junction bases with no gene match: 12. The germline V gene encodes CDR1 MNHNS and CDR2 SASEGT. The CDR3 DNA follows: TGTGCCAGCAGCAACGCGGGACAGGGGTCCAACGAGCAGTTCTTC. This encodes CASSNAGQGSNEQFF.

Details on this clonotype: An end of the junction does not agree with germline; a read error may underlie this. The V gene is TRBV5-1, the J gene TRBJ2-3; unclear D gene. The germline V gene has CDR1 SGHRS and CDR2 YFSETQ. The CDR3 extends over 15 amino acids. CDR3 nucleotide sequence: TGCGCCAACAGCTGGAGAGACAAGAGCACAGATACGCAGTATTTT. Its translation is CANSWRDKSTDTQYF.